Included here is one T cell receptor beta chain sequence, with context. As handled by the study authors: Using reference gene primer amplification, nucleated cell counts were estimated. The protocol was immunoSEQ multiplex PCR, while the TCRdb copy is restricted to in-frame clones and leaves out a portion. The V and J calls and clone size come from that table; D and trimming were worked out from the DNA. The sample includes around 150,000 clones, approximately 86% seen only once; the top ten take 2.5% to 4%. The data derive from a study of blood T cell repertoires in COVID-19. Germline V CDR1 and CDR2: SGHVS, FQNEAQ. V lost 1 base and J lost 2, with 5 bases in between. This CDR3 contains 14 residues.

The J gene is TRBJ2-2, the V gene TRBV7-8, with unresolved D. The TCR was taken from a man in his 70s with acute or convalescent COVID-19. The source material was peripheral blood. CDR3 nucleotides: TGTGCCAGCAGCTTAGGTACAAACACCGGGGAGCTGTTTTTT. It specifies CASSLGTNTGELFF.